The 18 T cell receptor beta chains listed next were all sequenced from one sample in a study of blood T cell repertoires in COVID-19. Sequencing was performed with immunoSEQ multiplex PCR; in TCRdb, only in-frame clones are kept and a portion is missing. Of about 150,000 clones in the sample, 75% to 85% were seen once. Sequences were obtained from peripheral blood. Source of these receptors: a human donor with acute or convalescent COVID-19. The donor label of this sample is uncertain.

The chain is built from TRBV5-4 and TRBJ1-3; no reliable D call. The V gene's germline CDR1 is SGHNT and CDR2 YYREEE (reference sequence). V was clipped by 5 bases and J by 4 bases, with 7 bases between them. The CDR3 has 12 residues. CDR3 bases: TGTGCCAGCAGTTTACAGGGAAACACCATATATTTT. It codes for CASSLQGNTIYF.

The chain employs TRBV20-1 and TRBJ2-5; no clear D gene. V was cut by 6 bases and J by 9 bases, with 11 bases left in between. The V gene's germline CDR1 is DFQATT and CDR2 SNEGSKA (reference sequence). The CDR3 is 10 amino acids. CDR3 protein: CSAHYKAQYF. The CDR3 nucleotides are TGCAGTGCCCACTATAAGGCCCAGTACTTC.

The CDR3 loop is CATSFETSGPTNTGELFF. The CDR3 DNA reads TGTGCCACCAGTTTTGAGACTAGCGGGCCCACGAACACCGGGGAGCTGTTTTTT. The chain joins TRBV24-1 to TRBJ2-2; TRBD2 matches 10 bases. Trimming took 6 bases from V and 0 from J; bases not matched to a gene: 9. The length of the CDR3 is 18 residues. CDR1 KGHDR and CDR2 SFDVKD come from the germline V gene.

The chain's CDR3 is CASSLRGYGYTF. In nucleotides, the CDR3 is TGTGCCAGCAGCTTAAGGGGCTATGGCTACACCTTC. The J gene is TRBJ1-2, the V gene TRBV7-9, with a tentative D call TRBD1 (5 bases). This CDR3 has 12 residues. Trimming removed 2 bases at V and 4 bases at J, with 5 bases between. Germline V gene data show CDR1 as SEHNR and CDR2 as FQNEAQ (reference sequence).

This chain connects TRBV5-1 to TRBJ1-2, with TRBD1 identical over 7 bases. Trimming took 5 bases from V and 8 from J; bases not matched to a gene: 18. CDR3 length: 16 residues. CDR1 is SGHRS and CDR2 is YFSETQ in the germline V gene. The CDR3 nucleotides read TGCGCCAGCAGTTCCGACAGGGACTCTAACTATGGAGGCTACACCTTC. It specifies CASSSDRDSNYGGYTF.

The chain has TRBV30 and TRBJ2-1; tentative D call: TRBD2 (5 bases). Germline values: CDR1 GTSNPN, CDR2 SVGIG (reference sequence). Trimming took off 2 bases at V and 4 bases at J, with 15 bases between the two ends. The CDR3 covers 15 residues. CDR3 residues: CAWSKGIRGYNEQFF. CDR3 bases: TGTGCCTGGAGTAAGGGAATCAGAGGGTACAATGAGCAGTTCTTC.

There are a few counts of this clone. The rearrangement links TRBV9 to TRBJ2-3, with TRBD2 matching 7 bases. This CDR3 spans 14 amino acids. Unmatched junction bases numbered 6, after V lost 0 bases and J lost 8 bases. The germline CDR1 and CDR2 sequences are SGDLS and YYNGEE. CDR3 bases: TGTGCCAGCAGCGTAGGCGGGGGTGCAGGTACGCAGTATTTT. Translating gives CASSVGGGAGTQYF.

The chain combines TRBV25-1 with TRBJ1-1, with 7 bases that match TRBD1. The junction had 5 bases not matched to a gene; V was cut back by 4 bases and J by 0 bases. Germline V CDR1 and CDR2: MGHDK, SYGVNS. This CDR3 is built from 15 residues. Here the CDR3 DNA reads TGTGCCAGCAGTGCTTTAGGACAGGTGAACACTGAAGCTTTCTTT. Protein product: CASSALGQVNTEAFF.

The CDR3 loop reads CASSPDSGGQPQHF. The CDR3 coding sequence is TGTGCCAGCAGTCCCGATTCGGGGGGGCAGCCCCAGCATTTT. The J gene is TRBJ1-5, the V gene TRBV27; a weak D match, TRBD1 (5 bases). With 5 bases removed from V and 7 bases from J, the gap between germline ends came to 15 bases. Germline V gene sequence: CDR1 MNHEY, CDR2 SMNVEV (reference sequence). This CDR3 region has 14 residues.

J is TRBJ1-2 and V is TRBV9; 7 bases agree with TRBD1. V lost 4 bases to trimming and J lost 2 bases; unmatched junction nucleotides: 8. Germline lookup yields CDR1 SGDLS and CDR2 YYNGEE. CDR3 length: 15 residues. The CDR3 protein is CASSLGTAPNYGYTF. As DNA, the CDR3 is TGTGCCAGCAGCCTAGGGACAGCCCCAAACTATGGCTACACCTTC. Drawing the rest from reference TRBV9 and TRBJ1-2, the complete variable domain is DSGVTQTPKHLITATGQRVTLRCSPRSGDLSVYWYQQSLDQGLQFLIQYYNGEERAKGNILERFSAQQFPDLHSELNLSSLELGDSALYFCASSLGTAPNYGYTFGSGTRLTVV.

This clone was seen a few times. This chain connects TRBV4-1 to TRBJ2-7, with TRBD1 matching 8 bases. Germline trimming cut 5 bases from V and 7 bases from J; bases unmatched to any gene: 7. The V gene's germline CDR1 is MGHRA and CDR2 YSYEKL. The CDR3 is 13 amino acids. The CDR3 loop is CASSYGQGGEQYV. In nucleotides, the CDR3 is TGCGCCAGCAGCTATGGACAGGGTGGGGAGCAGTACGTC.

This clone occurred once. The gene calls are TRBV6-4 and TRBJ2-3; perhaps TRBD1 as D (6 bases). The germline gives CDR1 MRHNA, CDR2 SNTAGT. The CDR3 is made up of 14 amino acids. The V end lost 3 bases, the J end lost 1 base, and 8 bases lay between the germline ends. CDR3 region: CASSEKGGTDTQYF. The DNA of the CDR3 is TGTGCCAGCAGTGAGAAGGGGGGCACAGATACGCAGTATTTT.

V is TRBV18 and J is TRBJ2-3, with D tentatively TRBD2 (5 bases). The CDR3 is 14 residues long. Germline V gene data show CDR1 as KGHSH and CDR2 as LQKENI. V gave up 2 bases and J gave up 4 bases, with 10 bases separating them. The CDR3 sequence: CASSPVRAADTQYF. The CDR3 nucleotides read TGTGCCAGCTCACCAGTGAGGGCGGCAGATACGCAGTATTTT.

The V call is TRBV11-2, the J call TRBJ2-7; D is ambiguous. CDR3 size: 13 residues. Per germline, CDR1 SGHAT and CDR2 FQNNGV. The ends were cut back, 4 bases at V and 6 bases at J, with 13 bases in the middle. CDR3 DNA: TGTGCCAGCAGCTCTCTTTCCCTCGGCGAGCAGTACGTC. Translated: CASSSLSLGEQYV.

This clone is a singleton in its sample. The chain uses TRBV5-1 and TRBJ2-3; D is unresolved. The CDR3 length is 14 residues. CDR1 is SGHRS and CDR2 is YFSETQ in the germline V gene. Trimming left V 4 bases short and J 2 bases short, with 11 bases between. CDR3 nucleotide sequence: TGCGCCAGCAGCCCCCATACAAACACAGATACGCAGTATTTT. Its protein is CASSPHTNTDTQYF. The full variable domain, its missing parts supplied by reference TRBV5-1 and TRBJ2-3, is KAGVTQTPRYLIKTRGQQVTLSCSPISGHRSVSWYQQTPGQGLQFLFEYFSETQRNKGNFPGRFSGRQFSNSRSEMNVSTLELGDSALYLCASSPHTNTDTQYFGPGTRLTVL.

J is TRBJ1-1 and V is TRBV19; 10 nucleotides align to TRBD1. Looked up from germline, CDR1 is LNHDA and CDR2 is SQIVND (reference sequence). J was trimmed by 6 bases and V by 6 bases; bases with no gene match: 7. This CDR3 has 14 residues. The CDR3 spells CASSRDRGAPEAFF. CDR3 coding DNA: TGTGCCAGTAGCCGGGACAGGGGAGCCCCTGAAGCTTTCTTT. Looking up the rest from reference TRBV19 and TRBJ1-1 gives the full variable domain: DGGITQSPKYLFRKEGQNVTLSCEQNLNHDAMYWYRQDPGQGLRLIYYSQIVNDFQKGDIAEGYSVSREKKESFPLTVTSAQKNPTAFYLCASSRDRGAPEAFFGQGTRLTVV.

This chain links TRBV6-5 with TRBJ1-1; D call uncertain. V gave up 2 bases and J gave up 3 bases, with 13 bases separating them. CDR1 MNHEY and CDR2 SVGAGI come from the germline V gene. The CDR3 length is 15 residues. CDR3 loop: CASSYGEGGDTEAFF. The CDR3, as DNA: TGTGCCAGCAGTTACGGGGAGGGCGGAGACACTGAAGCTTTCTTT.

The chain's CDR3 is CASSPDMEPTYEQYF. DNA of the CDR3: TGTGCCAGTAGTCCTGACATGGAACCAACCTACGAGCAGTACTTC. This sequence joins TRBV19 and TRBJ2-7; unclear D gene. Germline-derived CDR1 and CDR2 are LNHDA and SQIVND (reference sequence). The germline V and J ends were trimmed by 5 bases and 2 bases, with 16 bases remaining between them. CDR3 length: 15 amino acids. Combining the CDR3 with reference TRBV19 and TRBJ2-7 gives the whole variable domain DGGITQSPKYLFRKEGQNVTLSCEQNLNHDAMYWYRQDPGQGLRLIYYSQIVNDFQKGDIAEGYSVSREKKESFPLTVTSAQKNPTAFYLCASSPDMEPTYEQYFGPGTRLTVT.